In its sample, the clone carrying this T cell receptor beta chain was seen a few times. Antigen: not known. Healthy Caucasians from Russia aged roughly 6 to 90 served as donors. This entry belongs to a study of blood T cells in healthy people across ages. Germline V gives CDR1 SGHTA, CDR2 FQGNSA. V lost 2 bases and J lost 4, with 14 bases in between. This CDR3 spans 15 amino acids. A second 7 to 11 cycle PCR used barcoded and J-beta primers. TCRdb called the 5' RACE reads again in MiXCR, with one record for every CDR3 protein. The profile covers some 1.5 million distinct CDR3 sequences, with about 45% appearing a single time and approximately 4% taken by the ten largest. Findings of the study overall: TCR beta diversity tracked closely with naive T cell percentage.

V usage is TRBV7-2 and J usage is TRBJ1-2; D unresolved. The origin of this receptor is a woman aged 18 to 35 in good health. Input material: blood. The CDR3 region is CASSLREVSGYGYTF. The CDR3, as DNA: TGTGCCAGCAGCTTAAGGGAGGTGTCGGGCTATGGCTACACCTTC.